Described below is a single T cell receptor (beta chain) sequence and its context. The read stops 3 residues short of the end of the CDR3; the missing end is completed from the germline J gene. This entry belongs to a study of T cells in women clearing cervical HPV infection. Study-wide context: Case blood was drawn a median roughly 150 days after lesion detection.

Sequencing was performed with immunoSEQ multiplex PCR; in TCRdb, only in-frame clones are kept and a portion is missing. The specimen's table records roughly 18,000 clones. CDR3 length: 15 amino acids. Germline lookup yields CDR1 SEHNR and CDR2 FQNEAQ (reference sequence). The V gene end was trimmed by 5 bases and the J gene end by 4 bases; junction bases not matched to a gene: 9. The specimen sequenced was blood buffy coat. The TCR comes from a woman between 18 and 75 years old with a cervical HPV16 infection that either progressed to CIN3+ or cleared (not recorded which). This chain links TRBV7-9 with TRBJ1-1; 8 bases fit TRBD1. The sequenced part of the CDR3 DNA is TGTGCCAGCAGCCCGGCAGGGGGCTTGGCCACTGAA. Protein sequence: CASSPAGGLATE. From start to end, the CDR3 is CASSPAGGLATEAFF.